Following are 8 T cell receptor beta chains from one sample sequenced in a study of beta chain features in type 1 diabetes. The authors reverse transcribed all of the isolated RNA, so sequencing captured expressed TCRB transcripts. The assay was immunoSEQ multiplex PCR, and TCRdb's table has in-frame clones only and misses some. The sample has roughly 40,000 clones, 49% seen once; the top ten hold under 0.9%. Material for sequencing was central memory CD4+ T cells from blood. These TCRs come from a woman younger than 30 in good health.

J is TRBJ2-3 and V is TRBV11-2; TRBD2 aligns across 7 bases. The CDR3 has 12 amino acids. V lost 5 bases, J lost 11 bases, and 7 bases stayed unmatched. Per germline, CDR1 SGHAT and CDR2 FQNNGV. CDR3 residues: CASSKRDFLQYF. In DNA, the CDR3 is TGTGCCAGCAGCAAGCGGGACTTTTTGCAGTATTTT.

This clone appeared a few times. CDR3 coding DNA: TGTGCCATCAGTGAGATCCGGGTGGACAGGGGATTGAACTATGGCTACACCTTC. Its protein is CAISEIRVDRGLNYGYTF. The V gene is TRBV10-3, the J gene TRBJ1-2, with 9 bases matching TRBD1. Unmatched junction bases numbered 12, after V lost 2 bases and J lost 2 bases. This CDR3 has 18 amino acids. Germline lookup yields CDR1 ENHRY and CDR2 SYGVKD.

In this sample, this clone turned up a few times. CDR3 protein: CASSFDRDYGYTF. The CDR3 bases are TGTGCCAGCAGCTTTGACAGGGACTATGGCTACACCTTC. V gene TRBV5-4 combines with J gene TRBJ1-2; the match to TRBD1 covers 7 bases. This CDR3 spans 13 amino acids. The J segment lost 3 bases and the V segment lost 2 bases, leaving 1 base of the junction unmatched. Germline CDR1 and CDR2: SGHNT and YYREEE (reference sequence).

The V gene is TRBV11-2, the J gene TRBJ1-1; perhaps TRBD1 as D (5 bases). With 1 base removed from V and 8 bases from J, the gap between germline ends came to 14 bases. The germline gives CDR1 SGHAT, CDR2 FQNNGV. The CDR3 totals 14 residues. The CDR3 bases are TGTGCCAGCAGCTTAGCCCGGGCGCGGGGCGAAGCTTTCTTT. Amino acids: CASSLARARGEAFF.

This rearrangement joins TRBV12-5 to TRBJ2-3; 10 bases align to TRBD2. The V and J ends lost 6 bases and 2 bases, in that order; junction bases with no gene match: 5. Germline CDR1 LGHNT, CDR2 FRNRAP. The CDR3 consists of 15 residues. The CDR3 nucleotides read TGTGCTAGTGGCTCTAGCGGGAGTTACACAGATACGCAGTATTTT. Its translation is CASGSSGSYTDTQYF.

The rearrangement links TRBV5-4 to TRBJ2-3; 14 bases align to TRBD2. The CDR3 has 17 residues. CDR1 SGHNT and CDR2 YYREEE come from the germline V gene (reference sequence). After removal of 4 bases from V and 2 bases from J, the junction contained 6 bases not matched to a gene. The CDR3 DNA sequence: TGTGCCAGCAGCGGGGGGACTAGCGGGGGCTACACAGATACGCAGTATTTT. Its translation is CASSGGTSGGYTDTQYF.

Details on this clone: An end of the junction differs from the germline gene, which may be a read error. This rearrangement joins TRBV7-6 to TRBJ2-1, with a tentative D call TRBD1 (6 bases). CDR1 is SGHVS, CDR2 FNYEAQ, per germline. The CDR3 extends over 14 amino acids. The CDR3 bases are TGTGCCAGCAGCTCCTACAGGGAGCGCAATGGGCAGTTCTTC. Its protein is CASSSYRERNGQFF.

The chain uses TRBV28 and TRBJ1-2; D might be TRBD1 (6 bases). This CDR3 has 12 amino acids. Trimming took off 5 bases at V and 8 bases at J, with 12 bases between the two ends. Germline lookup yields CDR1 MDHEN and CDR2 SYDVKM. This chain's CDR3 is CASSVQGRGYTF. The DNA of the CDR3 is TGTGCCAGCAGTGTACAGGGTCGGGGCTACACCTTC.